The source of this T cell receptor beta chain is a study of T cell responses to AZD1222 COVID-19 vaccine. Broader study findings: There were repertoire samples only from the period after the peak T cell response. The span of vaccine-associated CD4 TCRs extended across spike, with dominance at 160-218 and 743-854. At baseline, seropositivity was found in only a handful of AZD1222 recipients.

This clone has a single count. No antigen is known for it. The CDR3 covers 15 residues. The V gene lost 3 bases and the J gene lost 10 bases, with 16 bases spanning the gap. Germline loops: CDR1 LNHDA, CDR2 SQIVND (reference sequence). Produced via immunoSEQ multiplex PCR; TCRdb's table is partial and in-frame only. The sample lists 100,000 to 150,000 clones; more than 80% were seen once. The clonotype originates from an adult who received the AZD1222 COVID-19 vaccine. The material sequenced was peripheral blood, taken 28 days after the second AZD1222 dose. The chain uses TRBV19 and TRBJ1-6, with D perhaps matching TRBD1 (5 bases). The CDR3 DNA reads as TGTGCCAGTAGTATCGGCAGGGAGCTCTGGTCACCCCTCCACTTT. Amino acids: CASSIGRELWSPLHF. The variable domain in full, completed from reference TRBV19 and TRBJ1-6, reads DGGITQSPKYLFRKEGQNVTLSCEQNLNHDAMYWYRQDPGQGLRLIYYSQIVNDFQKGDIAEGYSVSREKKESFPLTVTSAQKNPTAFYLCASSIGRELWSPLHFGNGTRLTVT.